This TCR beta chain was recovered during a study of T cells after yellow fever vaccination. Study-wide results and limits: Abundant clonotypes (contaminants from the bulk population) could be present in FACS-sorted repertoires. On re-exposure, the response was weaker but peaked faster, at day 5 versus 15. Most primary-vaccination clones reappeared after the booster (more than 95% CD4, around 88% CD8).

One entry per CDR3 protein, called by TCRdb with MiXCR from the 5' RACE reads. There are hundreds of thousands of distinct CDR3 sequences in the sample; less than 15% occur only once, and about 14% lies in the top ten. This CDR3 is 11 amino acids long. Germline V CDR1 and CDR2: SGHDN, FVKESK. Trimming stripped 3 bases from V and 7 bases from J, with 5 bases between. In its sample, this clonotype was seen a few times. Its antigen is unidentified. The V and J genes are TRBV14 and TRBJ2-3; no clear D gene. The specimen was PBMCs, collected on the day of the yellow fever booster vaccination. The TCR originated in a man between 25 and 39 years old who received the YFV17D yellow fever vaccine. CDR3 coding DNA: TGTGCCAGCAGCCATGGTTATACGCAGTATTTT. This codes for CASSHGYTQYF.